A single sample is the source of the 7 T cell receptor beta chains below, sequenced in a study of blood T cell repertoires in COVID-19. Assay: immunoSEQ multiplex PCR; the TCRdb copy retains only in-frame clones and omits some. The data hold 150,000 to 200,000 clones, with approximately 83% observed a single time. Material: peripheral blood. The source of these receptors is a man in his sixties with acute or convalescent COVID-19.

This sequence joins TRBV30 and TRBJ1-2, with 7 bases identical to TRBD1. Unmatched junction bases numbered 3, after V lost 3 bases and J lost 2 bases. Per the germline V gene, CDR1 is GTSNPN and CDR2 is SVGIG (reference sequence). CDR3 length: 13 amino acids. The CDR3 sequence is CAWSQQGNYGYTF. In DNA form, the CDR3 reads TGTGCCTGGAGCCAACAGGGGAACTATGGCTACACCTTC.

This chain uses TRBV3-1 (or the pseudogene TRBV3-2) with TRBJ1-2, with 8 positions matching TRBD1. Per germline, CDR1 LGHDT and CDR2 YNNKEL (reference sequence). The CDR3 covers 14 residues. The V segment lost 2 bases and the J segment 7 bases; nucleotides outside the gene matches: 6. The CDR3 DNA follows: TGTGCCAGCAGCCAAACAGGACAGGGTGGTGGCTACACCTTC. It encodes CASSQTGQGGGYTF.

This rearrangement joins TRBV30 to TRBJ2-3; perhaps TRBD2 as D (7 bases). In germline, CDR1 is GTSNPN, CDR2 SVGIG (reference sequence). This CDR3 is built from 15 residues. V dropped 3 bases and J dropped 6 bases, with 19 bases sitting between them. CDR3 amino acids: CAWRQGGTAGDTQYF. The CDR3 bases are TGTGCCTGGAGACAGGGAGGGACTGCAGGGGATACGCAGTATTTT.

V gene TRBV24-1 combines with J gene TRBJ2-1; D ambiguous. The V end lost 0 bases, the J end lost 1 base, and 9 bases lay between the germline ends. Germline V gene sequence: CDR1 KGHDR, CDR2 SFDVKD. The CDR3 is 16 residues long. The CDR3 sequence: CATSDLQASSYNEQFF. For the CDR3, the DNA is TGTGCCACCAGTGATTTGCAAGCTAGTTCCTACAATGAGCAGTTCTTC.

Details on this clone: Other nucleotide sequences from this sample produce the same CDR3. The chain links TRBV5-6 to TRBJ1-5; D is undetermined. The germline CDR1 and CDR2 sequences are SGHDT and YYEEEE. Trimming removed 2 bases from V and 0 bases from J, with 9 bases in between. The CDR3 length is 15 residues. For the CDR3, the DNA is TGTGCCAGCAGCTTTCGGGGATTTAGCAATCAGCCCCAGCATTTT. Translating gives CASSFRGFSNQPQHF.

The V gene is TRBV15, the J gene TRBJ2-7; D is perhaps TRBD1 (6 bases). The CDR3 consists of 16 residues. CDR1 LNHNV and CDR2 YYDKDF come from the germline V gene (reference sequence). V shed 3 bases and J shed 3 bases, with 18 bases lying between them. CDR3 loop: CATSSPRTVLDYEQYF. Here the CDR3 DNA reads TGTGCCACCAGCAGCCCACGGACAGTTCTGGACTACGAGCAGTACTTC.

This chain connects TRBV30 to TRBJ2-7, with TRBD2 identical over 9 bases. Germline CDR1 and CDR2: GTSNPN and SVGIG (reference sequence). Trimming removed 0 bases from V and 5 bases from J; junction bases left unmatched: 8. The CDR3 length is 15 residues. Here the CDR3 DNA reads TGTGCCTGGAGTGTACGGGGACTAGCAATCCACGAGCAGTACTTC. It specifies CAWSVRGLAIHEQYF.